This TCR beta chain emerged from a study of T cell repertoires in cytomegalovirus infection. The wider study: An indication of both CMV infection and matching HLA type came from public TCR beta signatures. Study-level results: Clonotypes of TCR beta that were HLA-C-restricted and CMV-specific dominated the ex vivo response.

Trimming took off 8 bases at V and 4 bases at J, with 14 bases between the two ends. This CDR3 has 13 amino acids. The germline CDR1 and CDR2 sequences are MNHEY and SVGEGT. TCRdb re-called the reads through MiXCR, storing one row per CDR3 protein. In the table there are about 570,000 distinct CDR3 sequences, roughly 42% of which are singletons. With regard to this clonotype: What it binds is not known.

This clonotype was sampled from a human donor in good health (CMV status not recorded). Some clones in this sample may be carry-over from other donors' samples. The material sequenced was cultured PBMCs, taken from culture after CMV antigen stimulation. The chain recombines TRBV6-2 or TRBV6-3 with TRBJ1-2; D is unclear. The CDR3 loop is CASGRGHGYGYTF. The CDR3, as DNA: TGTGCCAGCGGTAGAGGGCACGGCTATGGCTACACCTTC.